The T cell receptor beta chain described here comes from a study of blood T cell repertoires in COVID-19 (dated by TCRdb to between 2020 and 2021). With respect to the entire study: Samples covering the acute and convalescent phases of COVID-19 were provided by collaborators in the United States, Italy and Spain. The material from the prospective study consisted of cDNA or gDNA derived from T cells, B-cell-depleted T cells, or PBMCs. The dataset comprised deeply sampled blood TCRbeta repertoires from subjects exposed to, actively infected with, or recovered from COVID-19. A freely available public database, intended as a resource for researchers studying the immune response to SARS-CoV-2, is where the repertoires were released. Samples were obtained from the ongoing ImmuneRACE study (first 160 participants) and from about 1,300 subjects provided by 6 global collaborators. The sample metadata nearly always contained a de-identified subject ID, COVID-19 status, age in years and sex. Where available, HLA class I and class II types were obtained from metadata supplied by the sample provider rather than from assay-based typing. Beyond this particular receptor, the publication reports: The quantity of clinical and demographic metadata differed by source and by participant and was supplied without curation.

Each collaborating institution followed its own protocols to collect whole blood in K2EDTA tubes. For TCRbeta analysis, collaborators shipped samples in one of three forms: frozen whole blood, isolated PBMCs, or DNA extracted from either of those sample types. From its cysteine to its phenylalanine, the CDR3 spans 19 amino acids. The entry retains the CDR3 DNA only, 57 bases that are in frame from base 1. Looking up the germline V gene (reference sequence) yields CDR1 MNHEY and CDR2 SMNVEV. Germline trimming amounts to 4 bases on V and 2 bases on J, with 17 as the count of junction bases outside the gene matches. TCRbeta CDR3 regions were amplified from genomic DNA by means of the immunoSEQ Assay, a bias-controlled multiplex PCR. The authors' pipeline ran thus. The number of nucleated cells in each sample was estimated by amplification of reference gene primers within the assay. To quantify the absolute abundance of each unique TCRbeta CDR3 rearrangement, sequence reads were collapsed and filtered. For each sample, productive Simpson clonality was calculated as the square root of Simpson's diversity index across productive rearrangements. The immuneACCESS repertoire file appears here via TCRdb, limited to in-frame rearrangements. These files lack a portion of the clones; in checked studies, under half of the deficit traces to unresolved V genes, and the cause of the others is not known. The V and J calls and the clone size are those of that table, but D and trimming were determined from the DNA. The sample profile shows roughly 70,000 clones; more than 90% of them were found once. The ten most abundant clones make up roughly 13% of the sample.

A word on this clone: Its recognized antigen is unknown. Qualities for individual bases were not recorded, and no much larger clone is one base off.

The clonotype originates from a human donor with active COVID-19. The donor label of this sample is uncertain. Input material: peripheral blood. Recombination linked TRBV27 to TRBJ1-5; the central 7 bases match TRBD1. The CDR3 is CASSSDLRQGIMGNQPQHF. The nucleotide sequence is TGTGCCAGCAGTTCGGACCTTCGACAGGGAATTATGGGCAATCAGCCCCAGCATTTT.